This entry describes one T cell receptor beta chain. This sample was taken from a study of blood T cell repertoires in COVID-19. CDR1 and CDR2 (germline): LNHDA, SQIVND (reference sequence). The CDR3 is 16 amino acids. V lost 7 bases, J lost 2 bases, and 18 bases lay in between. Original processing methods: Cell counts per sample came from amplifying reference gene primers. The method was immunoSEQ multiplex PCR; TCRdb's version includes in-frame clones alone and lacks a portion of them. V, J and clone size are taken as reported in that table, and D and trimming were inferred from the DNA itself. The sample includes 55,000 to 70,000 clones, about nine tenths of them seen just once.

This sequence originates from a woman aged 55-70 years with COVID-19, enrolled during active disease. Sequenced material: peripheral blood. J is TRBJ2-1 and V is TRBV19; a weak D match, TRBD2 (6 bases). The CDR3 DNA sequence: TGTGCCAGTACCCCCGGGGGAGCGTGGACCTACAATGAGCAGTTCTTC. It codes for CASTPGGAWTYNEQFF.